These 32 T cell receptor beta chains were sequenced from one sample in a study of cytomegalovirus exposure and HLA in healthy donors. Use of 60 Vbeta and 13 Jbeta primers characterized the PCR. Measured with immunoSEQ multiplex PCR; TCRdb has only the in-frame clones, and not every one. Of some 180,000 clones listed, 65% to 80% are singletons. Sequenced sample: PBMCs. The receptors were gathered from a woman under 40 in good health and CMV-seropositive.

The chain recombines TRBV20-1 with TRBJ1-2; TRBD1 aligns across 8 bases. The V segment lost 7 bases and the J segment 8 bases; nucleotides outside the gene matches: 6. CDR1 DFQATT and CDR2 SNEGSKA come from the germline V gene (reference sequence). The CDR3 length is 11 residues. The CDR3 region is CSGFDRGGYTF. The CDR3 DNA reads TGCAGTGGGTTCGACAGGGGCGGCTACACCTTC.

A note on this clone: Relative to the germline gene, one junction end is altered; a read error may explain this. V gene TRBV4-3 combines with J gene TRBJ2-6; D possibly corresponds to TRBD1 (5 bases). This CDR3 is 16 amino acids long. Looked up from germline, CDR1 is LGHNA and CDR2 is YSLEER. The DNA of the CDR3 is TGCGCCAGCAGCCAAGTAAAAGGCTCTGGGGCCAACGGCCTGACTTTC. This codes for CASSQVKGSGANGLTF.

The CDR3 is CASSSELGDTYGYTF. CDR3 in DNA: TGTGCCAGCAGCTCCGAACTTGGAGATACCTATGGCTACACCTTC. The chain carries TRBV11-2 and TRBJ1-2; D remains ambiguous. V was clipped by 4 bases and J by 4 bases, with 16 bases between them. There are 15 residues in the CDR3. Germline CDR1 SGHAT, CDR2 FQNNGV.

As DNA, the CDR3 is TGTGCCAGCAGACTAGCGGGAGATGGCACAGATACGCAGTATTTT. Protein sequence: CASRLAGDGTDTQYF. This chain uses TRBV28 with TRBJ2-3; 11 positions match TRBD2. Germline values: CDR1 MDHEN, CDR2 SYDVKM. V was pared by 6 bases and J by 1 base, with 3 bases of the junction left unmatched. There are 15 residues in the CDR3.

This clone has more than one count but fewer than ten. V gene TRBV4-3 combines with J gene TRBJ2-2; no clear D gene. V shed 0 bases and J shed 0 bases, with 2 bases lying between them. The CDR3 consists of 14 residues. Germline V gene data show CDR1 as LGHNA and CDR2 as YSLEER. This chain's CDR3 is CASSQDTNTGELFF. CDR3 coding DNA: TGCGCCAGCAGCCAAGATACGAACACCGGGGAGCTGTTTTTT.

Comment on this clone: One end of the junction is discordant with germline, which a read error may explain. The J gene is TRBJ1-5, the V gene TRBV18; 12 positions agree with TRBD1. The CDR3 length is 15 residues. CDR1 is KGHSH and CDR2 is LQKENI in the germline V gene. The CDR3 sequence: CASSLGTGGNQPQHF. As DNA, the CDR3 is TGTGCCAGCTCCCTAGGGACAGGGGGCAACCAGCCCCAGCATTTT. Full variable domain (missing parts from reference TRBV18 and TRBJ1-5): NAGVMQNPRHLVRRRGQEARLRCSPMKGHSHVYWYRQLPEEGLKFMVYLQKENIIDESGMPKERFSAEFPKEGPSILRIQQVVRGDSAAYFCASSLGTGGNQPQHFGDGTRLSIL.

This sequence joins TRBV28 and TRBJ1-6; 8 positions match TRBD1. This CDR3 contains 15 residues. V shed 6 bases, J shed 9 bases, and the junction held 10 bases outside the gene matches. CDR1 and CDR2 from the germline V gene are MDHEN and SYDVKM. CDR3 bases: TGTGCCAGCAGACCCCCAGGGGGCGGAGGTTCACCCCTCCACTTT. Its protein is CASRPPGGGGSPLHF.

The chain is built from TRBV5-1 and TRBJ2-5; the D is unclear. With the DNA end fitting TRBJ2-7 better, the J assignment may be wrong. CDR1 SGHRS and CDR2 YFSETQ come from the germline V gene. The CDR3 has 14 residues. This chain's CDR3 is CASSFSGITYEQYF. The CDR3 bases are TGCGCCAGCAGCTTTTCAGGTATTACCTACGAGCAGTACTTC.

Written as DNA, the CDR3 is TGTGCCTGGAGCCCTCAGCGGGGTTCACCCCTCCACTTT. It is translated as CAWSPQRGSPLHF. The V call is TRBV30, the J call TRBJ1-6; D call uncertain. The V end was cut by 3 bases, the J end by 9 bases, with 12 bases between. CDR1 is GTSNPN, CDR2 SVGIG, per germline (reference sequence). CDR3 length: 13 residues.

This sequence joins TRBV9 and TRBJ2-5, with D unresolved. V was trimmed by 0 bases and J by 4 bases, leaving 4 bases between them. The CDR3 is 12 amino acids. Germline values: CDR1 SGDLS, CDR2 YYNGEE. The chain's CDR3 is CASSVGGETQYF. The CDR3 nucleotides are TGTGCCAGCAGCGTAGGAGGAGAGACCCAGTACTTC.

The rearrangement joins TRBV5-1 to TRBJ1-4, with D possibly TRBD1 on 6 matching bases. CDR3 length: 13 amino acids. V lost 0 bases and J lost 8, with 8 bases in between. CDR1 and CDR2 from the germline V gene are SGHRS and YFSETQ. The CDR3 spells CASSLAGQEKLFF. CDR3 coding DNA: TGCGCCAGCAGCTTGGCTGGACAGGAAAAACTGTTTTTT.

The chain links TRBV13 to TRBJ2-3; D might be TRBD2 (6 bases). The CDR3 consists of 16 residues. The germline CDR1 and CDR2 sequences are PRHDT and FYEKMQ (reference sequence). With 5 bases removed from V and 2 bases from J, the gap between germline ends came to 17 bases. The CDR3 sequence is CASSRAARGYTDTQYF. CDR3 nucleotide sequence: TGTGCCAGCAGCCGCGCCGCCCGGGGGTACACAGATACGCAGTATTTT.

V and J are TRBV27 and TRBJ2-3; D is possibly TRBD2 (6 bases). This CDR3 is 16 amino acids long. Germline V lookup: CDR1 MNHEY, CDR2 SMNVEV (reference sequence). Between the trimmed V and J ends, which lost 2 bases and 0 bases, there was a span of 12 bases. This CDR3 is CASSLTPGTSTDTQYF. Written as DNA, the CDR3 is TGTGCCAGCAGTTTAACGCCTGGGACTAGCACAGATACGCAGTATTTT.

The chain is built from TRBV27 and TRBJ2-5; 11 nucleotides match TRBD2. The CDR3 has 15 amino acids. Germline loops: CDR1 MNHEY, CDR2 SMNVEV (reference sequence). The V segment lost 5 bases and the J segment 4 bases; nucleotides outside the gene matches: 6. CDR3 sequence reads: CASSVLAGVGETQYF. The CDR3 DNA reads as TGTGCCAGCAGTGTACTAGCGGGGGTTGGAGAGACCCAGTACTTC.

This chain links TRBV2 with TRBJ2-5; 10 nucleotides match TRBD1. TRBJ2-7 matches the DNA end more closely, so the J call is doubtful. The germline gives CDR1 SNHLY, CDR2 FYNNEI. The CDR3 has 16 residues. The CDR3 sequence: CASSTPGQGNFYEQYF. Written as DNA, the CDR3 is TGTGCCAGCAGTACTCCGGGACAGGGGAACTTCTACGAGCAGTACTTC.

V usage is TRBV6-4 and J usage is TRBJ2-2; D may be TRBD2 (6 bases). V was cut by 7 bases and J by 1 base, with 10 bases left in between. The CDR3 is 14 residues long. The germline gives CDR1 MRHNA, CDR2 SNTAGT. In DNA, the CDR3 is TGTGCCAGCAAGGGTAGCGGGAACACCGGGGAGCTGTTTTTT. Translated: CASKGSGNTGELFF.

The V gene is TRBV4-3, the J gene TRBJ1-2; no definite D call. Trimming removed 1 base from V and 2 bases from J, with 11 bases in between. The CDR3 is made up of 15 amino acids. Per the germline V gene, CDR1 is LGHNA and CDR2 is YSLEER. The CDR3 DNA reads as TGCGCCAGCAGCCAAGCGGTGTCGGGAAACTATGGCTACACCTTC. It codes for CASSQAVSGNYGYTF.

The count of this clone is one. The chain employs TRBV7-2 and TRBJ2-5, with 8 bases fitting TRBD2. Trimming took 6 bases from V and 2 from J; bases not matched to a gene: 14. CDR3 length equals 17 residues. Germline CDR1 is SGHTA and CDR2 is FQGNSA. The CDR3 spells CASRLRRGGERQETQYF. CDR3 DNA sequence: TGTGCCAGCAGGTTGAGACGGGGGGGCGAGAGGCAAGAGACCCAGTACTTC.

This clone was counted a few times. The chain uses TRBV19 and TRBJ1-1, with TRBD1 as a possible D gene (6 bases). Trimming cost V 3 bases and J 7 bases, with 12 bases left between them. This CDR3 spans 13 amino acids. Germline CDR1 reads LNHDA; CDR2 reads SQIVND (reference sequence). The DNA for the CDR3 is TGTGCCAGTAGTATGTACAGGGCGGGTGAAGCTTTCTTT. Translated, it gives CASSMYRAGEAFF.

The J gene is TRBJ2-3, the V gene TRBV9; TRBD2 is a possible D gene (5 bases). Between the trimmed V and J ends, which lost 3 bases and 1 base, there was a span of 12 bases. Germline assignment: CDR1 SGDLS and CDR2 YYNGEE. The CDR3 consists of 15 residues. The CDR3 DNA sequence: TGTGCCAGCAGCGCAGCGCCTAGCCGCACAGATACGCAGTATTTT. This gives the protein CASSAAPSRTDTQYF.

This sequence joins TRBV27 and TRBJ2-2, with D hard to call. CDR3 size: 12 residues. V was clipped by 6 bases and J by 6 bases, with 8 bases between them. The V gene's germline CDR1 is MNHEY and CDR2 SMNVEV (reference sequence). The CDR3 region has the DNA TGTGCCAGCAGAGTTACTGCCGGGGAGCTGTTTTTT. Its protein product is CASRVTAGELFF.

This clone appeared a few times. The chain combines TRBV15 with TRBJ2-1; D may be TRBD1 (6 bases). Germline V gene sequence: CDR1 LNHNV, CDR2 YYDKDF (reference sequence). The length of the CDR3 is 13 residues. V was shortened by 3 bases and J by 8 bases, with 11 bases between the two germline ends. CDR3 DNA: TGTGCCACCAGCAGGGAAACAGGGTATGAGCAGTTCTTC. Protein: CATSRETGYEQFF.

This sequence joins TRBV5-1 and TRBJ2-7; 10 bases line up with TRBD2. The CDR3 extends over 13 amino acids. V shed 5 bases and J 6 bases; nucleotides not matched to a gene: 5. Germline assignment: CDR1 SGHRS and CDR2 YFSETQ. This CDR3 reads CASRRAGGSEQYF. The CDR3 DNA reads as TGCGCCAGCAGACGAGCGGGGGGGTCCGAGCAGTACTTC. Full variable domain (remainder filled in from reference TRBV5-1 and TRBJ2-7): KAGVTQTPRYLIKTRGQQVTLSCSPISGHRSVSWYQQTPGQGLQFLFEYFSETQRNKGNFPGRFSGRQFSNSRSEMNVSTLELGDSALYLCASRRAGGSEQYFGPGTRLTVT.

The chain combines TRBV14 with TRBJ2-3, with D hard to call. This CDR3 region has 15 residues. From germline, CDR1 is SGHDN and CDR2 FVKESK. Trimming took off 0 bases at V and 1 base at J, with 8 bases between the two ends. CDR3 protein: CASSQERLGTDTQYF. DNA of the CDR3: TGTGCCAGCAGCCAAGAGCGGTTGGGCACAGATACGCAGTATTTT.

The chain couples TRBV18 to TRBJ1-6, with 7 bases lining up with TRBD1. Germline V gene lookup returns CDR1 KGHSH and CDR2 LQKENI. The CDR3 is 15 residues long. Unmatched junction bases numbered 6, after V lost 2 bases and J lost 8 bases. For the CDR3, the DNA is TGTGCCAGCTCACCAAGACAGGGCGGCGATTCACCCCTCCACTTT. Amino acids: CASSPRQGGDSPLHF. The variable domain in full, completed from reference TRBV18 and TRBJ1-6, reads NAGVMQNPRHLVRRRGQEARLRCSPMKGHSHVYWYRQLPEEGLKFMVYLQKENIIDESGMPKERFSAEFPKEGPSILRIQQVVRGDSAAYFCASSPRQGGDSPLHFGNGTRLTVT.

This chain joins TRBV13 and TRBJ1-2; a weak D match, TRBD1 (6 bases). The CDR3 has 16 residues. In germline, CDR1 is PRHDT, CDR2 FYEKMQ (reference sequence). The V end was cut by 0 bases, the J end by 4 bases, with 15 bases between. In DNA form, the CDR3 reads TGTGCCAGCAGCTTAGGAACAGGGACGCCAATCTATGGCTACACCTTC. Amino acid sequence: CASSLGTGTPIYGYTF.

In the case of this clone: Germline is not matched at one junction end, which may reflect a read error. The rearrangement uses TRBV28 and TRBJ2-2; 14 positions agree with TRBD2. The CDR3 extends over 14 amino acids. The germline gives CDR1 MDHEN, CDR2 SYDVKM. CDR3 coding DNA: TGTGCCAGCAGTTTACCCGGGACTAGCGGGGGCCTGGGCTTT. Translated, it gives CASSLPGTSGGLGF.

The chain links TRBV5-1 to TRBJ2-1; 15 bases match TRBD2. Per the germline V gene, CDR1 is SGHRS and CDR2 is YFSETQ. Germline trimming cut 3 bases from V and 5 bases from J; bases unmatched to any gene: 0. The CDR3 totals 15 residues. CDR3 sequence reads: CASSWTSGGDNEQFF. The CDR3 nucleotides are TGCGCCAGCAGCTGGACTAGCGGGGGGGACAATGAGCAGTTCTTC. The full variable domain, with the rest looked up from reference TRBV5-1 and TRBJ2-1, is KAGVTQTPRYLIKTRGQQVTLSCSPISGHRSVSWYQQTPGQGLQFLFEYFSETQRNKGNFPGRFSGRQFSNSRSEMNVSTLELGDSALYLCASSWTSGGDNEQFFGPGTRLTVL.

The rearrangement uses TRBV18 and TRBJ2-3; 8 bases map to TRBD2. Germline V gives CDR1 KGHSH, CDR2 LQKENI. The V gene end was trimmed by 1 base and the J gene end by 6 bases; junction bases not matched to a gene: 6. The CDR3 is 15 amino acids. The CDR3 bases are TGTGCCAGCTCACCACGTAGCGGGGTGTCGGATACGCAGTATTTT. It yields the protein CASSPRSGVSDTQYF.

The rearrangement joins TRBV11-2 to TRBJ2-2, with 12 positions matching TRBD2. CDR1 and CDR2 (germline): SGHAT, FQNNGV. This CDR3 comprises 16 residues. V trimming: 5 bases; J trimming: 5 bases; junction bases outside the gene matches: 6. The CDR3 loop is CASSPVLAGGTGELFF. The CDR3 coding sequence is TGTGCCAGCAGCCCGGTACTAGCGGGGGGAACCGGGGAGCTGTTTTTT.

V gene TRBV4-3 combines with J gene TRBJ1-3, with no clear D. The CDR3 totals 16 residues. V dropped 0 bases and J dropped 0 bases, with 9 bases sitting between them. Germline CDR1 and CDR2: LGHNA and YSLEER. The chain's CDR3 is CASSQDPLYSGNTIYF. Here the CDR3 DNA reads TGCGCCAGCAGCCAAGATCCACTGTACTCTGGAAACACCATATATTTT.

The chain recombines TRBV10-3 with TRBJ1-5; a weak D match, TRBD1 (6 bases). The V end was cut by 4 bases, the J end by 0 bases, with 7 bases between. CDR3 length: 14 amino acids. CDR1 and CDR2 from the germline V gene are ENHRY and SYGVKD. The chain's CDR3 is CAISGQVSNQPQHF. The CDR3 nucleotides are TGTGCCATCAGTGGACAGGTTAGCAATCAGCCCCAGCATTTT.